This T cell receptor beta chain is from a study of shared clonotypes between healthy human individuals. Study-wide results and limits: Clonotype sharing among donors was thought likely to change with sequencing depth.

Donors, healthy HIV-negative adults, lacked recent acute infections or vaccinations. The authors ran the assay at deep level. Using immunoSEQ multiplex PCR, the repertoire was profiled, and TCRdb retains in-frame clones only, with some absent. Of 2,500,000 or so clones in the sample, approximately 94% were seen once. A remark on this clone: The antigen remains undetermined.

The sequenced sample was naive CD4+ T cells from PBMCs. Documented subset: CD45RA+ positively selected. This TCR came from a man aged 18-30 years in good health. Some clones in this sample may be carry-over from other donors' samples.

CDR3 amino acids: CASSNPRTGTNYGYTF. The CDR3 region has the DNA TGCGCCAGCAGCAATCCTAGGACAGGGACTAACTATGGCTACACCTTC. J is TRBJ1-2 and V is TRBV5-1; 8 bases match TRBD1. The germline CDR1 and CDR2 sequences are SGHRS and YFSETQ. This CDR3 region has 16 residues. Losses at the gene ends were 4 bases for V and 0 bases for J; bases not matched to a gene: 8.